This is a list of T cell receptor beta chains from one sample in a study of blood T cell repertoires in COVID-19. The repertoire was sequenced with immunoSEQ multiplex PCR; TCRdb's copy has only in-frame clones and lacks some. The sample lists 30,000 to 40,000 clones, 85% to 90% seen once, with roughly 13% in the top ten. The sequencing sample was made of peripheral blood. The receptors stem from a human donor with active COVID-19. The donor label of this sample is uncertain. Each CDR3 is given with its conserved first and last residue. A D gene is named only where the DNA matches it firmly. The size of a clone is reported for some rows only, either as once, few or many, or as a class for expanded clones.

V gene,clone size,D gene,CDR3 length,J gene,CDR3 protein,CDR3 DNA
TRBV5-1,NA,NA,14,TRBJ1-5,CASSLEGSNQPQHF,TGCGCCAGCAGCTTAGAGGGTTCAAATCAGCCCCAGCATTTT
TRBV2,NA,NA,15,TRBJ1-5,CASSDDAGSNQPQHF,TGTGCCAGCAGTGATGACGCAGGGAGCAATCAGCCCCAGCATTTT
TRBV2,NA,TRBD2,16,TRBJ2-3,CASSDRLAGGVDTQYF,TGTGCCAGCAGTGACCGACTAGCGGGGGGAGTCGATACGCAGTATTTT
TRBV6-5,NA,NA,13,TRBJ2-7,CASSYATGYEQYF,TGTGCCAGCAGTTACGCCACAGGCTACGAGCAGTACTTC
TRBV7-9,NA,NA,13,TRBJ1-1,CASVTSGNTEAFF,TGTGCCAGCGTAACATCAGGAAACACTGAAGCTTTCTTT
TRBV4-1,NA,TRBD1,12,TRBJ1-2,CASSRQGYGYTF,TGCGCCAGCAGCCGACAGGGCTATGGCTACACCTTC
TRBV6-5,NA,NA,14,TRBJ2-6,CASSQVSGANVLTF,TGTGCCAGCAGTCAGGTCTCTGGGGCCAACGTCCTGACTTTC
TRBV9,NA,TRBD2,16,TRBJ2-7,CASNRTSGGRGYEQYF,TGTGCCAGCAACCGGACTAGCGGGGGTCGAGGCTACGAGCAGTACTTC
TRBV24-1,NA,TRBD1,13,TRBJ2-1,CATSDLLTGGQFF,TGTGCCACCAGTGATTTGCTAACAGGGGGACAGTTCTTC
TRBV11-2,NA,NA,13,TRBJ1-2,CASSLVGKQGYTF,TGTGCCAGCAGCTTAGTCGGGAAGCAAGGCTACACCTTC
TRBV9,NA,TRBD2,16,TRBJ2-2,CASSASGGPYTGELFF,TGTGCCAGCAGCGCTTCGGGGGGGCCCTACACCGGGGAGCTGTTTTTT
TRBV18,once,TRBD1,13,TRBJ1-1,CASSVIRGTEAFF,TGTGCCAGCTCAGTCATCAGGGGGACTGAAGCTTTCTTT
TRBV10-3,NA,NA,12,TRBJ2-7,CAISDVRDEQYF,TGTGCCATCAGTGACGTACGGGACGAGCAGTACTTC
TRBV29-1,NA,NA,14,TRBJ1-1,CSVEDQQKGTEAFF,TGCAGCGTTGAAGATCAACAGAAGGGGACTGAAGCTTTCTTT
TRBV4-2,NA,TRBD2,14,TRBJ2-5,CASSHREGGETQYF,TGTGCCAGCAGCCATAGGGAGGGAGGAGAGACCCAGTACTTC
TRBV12-3/TRBV12-4,few,NA,13,TRBJ1-3,CASSFKRGASIYF,TGTGCCAGCAGTTTCAAAAGGGGCGCATCAATATATTTT
TRBV6-5,NA,NA,13,TRBJ1-2,CASRLDRNYGYTF,TGTGCCAGCCGTTTAGACAGGAACTATGGCTACACCTTC
TRBV5-1,once,TRBD2,17,TRBJ2-5,CASSFNRRGGRQETQYF,TGCGCCAGCAGCTTTAACCGTCGGGGGGGCAGACAGGAGACCCAGTACTTC
TRBV6-1,NA,TRBD1,16,TRBJ2-5,CASSAHRGLLGETQYF,TGTGCCAGCAGTGCCCACAGGGGGCTTTTAGGAGAGACCCAGTACTTC
TRBV6-2/TRBV6-3,NA,NA,13,TRBJ1-1,CASSLYGHTEAFF,TGTGCCAGCAGCCTATATGGCCACACTGAAGCTTTCTTT
TRBV4-3,NA,NA,17,TRBJ1-2,CASSQDPAGKSNYGYTF,TGCGCCAGCAGCCAAGATCCAGCAGGGAAATCTAACTATGGCTACACCTTC
TRBV5-6,NA,NA,13,TRBJ2-7,CASSLTQGYEQYF,TGTGCCAGCAGCTTAACACAGGGTTACGAGCAGTACTTC
TRBV6-2/TRBV6-3,NA,TRBD1,16,TRBJ2-1,CASSRQTGSTYNEQFF,TGTGCCAGCAGCCGTCAGACAGGGTCAACCTACAATGAGCAGTTCTTC
TRBV12-5,once,NA,13,TRBJ1-2,CASGKGLNYGYTF,TGTGCTAGTGGCAAAGGACTGAACTATGGCTACACCTTC
TRBV5-1,NA,TRBD2,14,TRBJ2-1,CASRPAGAINEQFF,TGCGCCAGCAGACCAGCGGGGGCCATTAATGAGCAGTTCTTC
TRBV4-3,NA,TRBD2,15,TRBJ2-3,CASSQAGGRGDTQYF,TGCGCCAGCAGCCAAGCGGGGGGAAGGGGAGATACGCAGTATTTT
TRBV7-9,NA,TRBD1,15,TRBJ1-4,CASSPATGADEKLFF,TGTGCCAGCAGCCCAGCGACAGGGGCGGATGAAAAACTGTTTTTT